Below, 2 T cell receptor beta chains from the same sample are listed, as sequenced in a study of blood T cells in healthy people across ages. Then a second PCR, running about 6 to 12 cycles, was carried out with a sample-barcoded 5' primer and a J-beta primer mix. TCRdb used MiXCR to reprocess the 5' RACE reads, holding one entry per CDR3 protein. The sample yields roughly 800,000 distinct CDR3 sequences, just under 25% seen once. The same data also went into a second study, on T cells of mothers and their children.

The sample taken for sequencing was blood. The origin of the receptors is a boy aged 5-17 years in good health.

This chain connects TRBV20-1 to TRBJ2-7; TRBD2 aligns across 9 bases. The DNA end favors TRBJ2-5, so the J call may be wrong. Germline V gene lookup returns CDR1 DFQATT and CDR2 SNEGSKA (reference sequence). This CDR3 comprises 16 residues. CDR3 nucleotide sequence: TGCAGTGCTAGAGATATTTCCAGGACTAGCGCCGAGACCCAGTACTTC. Translating gives CSARDISRTSAETQYF.

This clonotype occurred many times. The J gene is TRBJ2-5, the V gene TRBV7-9, with 12 bases aligning to TRBD2. V shed 6 bases, J shed 1 base, and the junction held 6 bases outside the gene matches. This CDR3 spans 16 amino acids. Germline CDR1 and CDR2: SEHNR and FQNEAQ (reference sequence). CDR3 nucleotide sequence: TGTGCCAGCAGTTCCACTAGCGGGAGGATCCAAGAGACCCAGTACTTC. This translates into CASSSTSGRIQETQYF.